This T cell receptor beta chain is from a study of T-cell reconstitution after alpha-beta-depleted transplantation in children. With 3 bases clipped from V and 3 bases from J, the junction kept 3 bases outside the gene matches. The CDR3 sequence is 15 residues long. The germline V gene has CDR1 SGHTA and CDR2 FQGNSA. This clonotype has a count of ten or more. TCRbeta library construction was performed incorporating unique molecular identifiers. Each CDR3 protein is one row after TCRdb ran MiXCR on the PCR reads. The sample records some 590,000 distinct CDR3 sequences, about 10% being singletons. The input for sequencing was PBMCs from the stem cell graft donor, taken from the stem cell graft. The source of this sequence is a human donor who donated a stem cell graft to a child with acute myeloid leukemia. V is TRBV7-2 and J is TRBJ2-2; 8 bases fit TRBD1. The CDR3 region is CASSFLTGDTGELFF. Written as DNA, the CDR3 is TGTGCCAGCAGCTTTTTGACAGGGGACACCGGGGAGCTGTTTTTT.